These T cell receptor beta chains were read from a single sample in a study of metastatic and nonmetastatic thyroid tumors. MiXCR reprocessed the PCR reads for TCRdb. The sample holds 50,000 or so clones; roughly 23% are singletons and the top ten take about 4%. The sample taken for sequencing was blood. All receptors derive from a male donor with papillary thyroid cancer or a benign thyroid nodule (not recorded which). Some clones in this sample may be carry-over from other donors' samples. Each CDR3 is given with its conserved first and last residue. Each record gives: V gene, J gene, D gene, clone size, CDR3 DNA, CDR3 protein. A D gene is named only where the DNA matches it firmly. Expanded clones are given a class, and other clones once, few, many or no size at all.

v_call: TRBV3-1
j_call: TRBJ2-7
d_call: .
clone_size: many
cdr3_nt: TGTGCCAGCAGCCAACAAGGTAGTGTAAGGCTCTACGAGCAGTACTTC
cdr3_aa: CASSQQGSVRLYEQYF

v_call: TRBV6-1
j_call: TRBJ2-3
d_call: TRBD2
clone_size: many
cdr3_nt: TGTGCCAGCAATAGCGGGGGGGCCTTGAGGGATACGCAGTATTTT
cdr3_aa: CASNSGGALRDTQYF

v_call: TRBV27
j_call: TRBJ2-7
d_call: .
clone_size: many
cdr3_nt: TGTGCCAGCAGTAAACACCCCTACGAGCAGTACTTC
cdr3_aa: CASSKHPYEQYF

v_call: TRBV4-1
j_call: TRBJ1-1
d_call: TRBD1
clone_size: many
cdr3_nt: TGCGCCAGCAGCCAAGAAGGAACAGGGGAGGGTTTAGACACTGAAGCTTTCTTT
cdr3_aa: CASSQEGTGEGLDTEAFF

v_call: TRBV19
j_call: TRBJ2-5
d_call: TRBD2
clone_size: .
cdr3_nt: TGTGCCAGCCGCCTGCTAGCGGAAGAGACCCAGTACTTC
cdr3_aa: CASRLLAEETQYF

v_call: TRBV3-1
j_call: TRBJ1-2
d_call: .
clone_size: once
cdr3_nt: TGTGTCAGTAGCCAAGCCTCCCGGAGCTACACCTTC
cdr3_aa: CVSSQASRSYTF

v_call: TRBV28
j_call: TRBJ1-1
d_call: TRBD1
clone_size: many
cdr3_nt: TGTGCCAGCAGCCCCTTGGGGGACAGAATGAACACTGAAGCTTTCTTT
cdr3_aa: CASSPLGDRMNTEAFF

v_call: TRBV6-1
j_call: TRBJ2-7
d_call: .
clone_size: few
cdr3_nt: TGTTCCAGTCGAGGTCCCGAAGGCTACGAGCAGTACTTC
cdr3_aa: CSSRGPEGYEQYF

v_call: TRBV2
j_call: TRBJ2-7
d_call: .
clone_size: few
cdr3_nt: TGTGCTAGCGTGGGGGGGCACGAGCAGCACTTC
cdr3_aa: CASVGGHEQHF

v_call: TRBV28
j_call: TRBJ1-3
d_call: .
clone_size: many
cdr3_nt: TGTGCCAGCAGTAGTAGTACAGTGCGTTTTAGCACCATATATTTT
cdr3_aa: CASSSSTVRFSTIYF

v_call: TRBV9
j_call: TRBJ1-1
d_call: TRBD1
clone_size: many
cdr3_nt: TGTGCCAGCACTCAAGGGTTGGACAGGGGCACCGAAGCTTTCTTT
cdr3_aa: CASTQGLDRGTEAFF

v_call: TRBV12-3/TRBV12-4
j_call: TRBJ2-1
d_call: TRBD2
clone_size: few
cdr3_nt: TGTGCCAGCAGTCCGGGACTAGCGGGGGGGCAGTTCTTC
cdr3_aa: CASSPGLAGGQFF

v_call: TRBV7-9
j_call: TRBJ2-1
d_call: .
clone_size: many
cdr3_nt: TGTGCCAGCAGCTCGGGACTGGGTGGTACAAATGAGCAGTTCTTC
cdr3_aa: CASSSGLGGTNEQFF

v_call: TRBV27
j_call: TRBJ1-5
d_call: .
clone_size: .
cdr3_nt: TGTGCCAGCAGTTTATCCCCCCCCCTGGGCCCGGGGGGTAATCAGCCCCAGCATTTT
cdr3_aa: CASSLSPPLGPGGNQPQHF

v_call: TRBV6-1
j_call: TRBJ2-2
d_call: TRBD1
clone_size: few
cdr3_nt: TGTGCCAGCAGTGAAGGGGGACAGGAGTCCGGGGAGCTGTTTTTT
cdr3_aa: CASSEGGQESGELFF

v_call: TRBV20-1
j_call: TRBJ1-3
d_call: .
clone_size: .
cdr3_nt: TGCAGTGCTAGCTCCGGACGGGACTCTGGAAACACCATATATTTT
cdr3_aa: CSASSGRDSGNTIYF

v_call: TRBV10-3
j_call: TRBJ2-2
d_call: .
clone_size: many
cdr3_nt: TGTGCCATCAGGGCTAGCCCGAACACCGGGGAGCTGTTTTTT
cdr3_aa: CAIRASPNTGELFF

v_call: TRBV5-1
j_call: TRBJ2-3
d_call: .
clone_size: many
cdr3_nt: TGCGCCAGCAGCTTTCACGTAGCGGTAGACACAGATACGCAGTATTTT
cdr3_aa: CASSFHVAVDTDTQYF

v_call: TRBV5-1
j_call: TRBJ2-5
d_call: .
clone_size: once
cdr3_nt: TGCGCCAGCAGCCTGATACAAGAGACCCAGTACTTC
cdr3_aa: CASSLIQETQYF

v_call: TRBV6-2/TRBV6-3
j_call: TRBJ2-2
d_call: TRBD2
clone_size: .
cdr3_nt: TGTGCCAGCAGGGGACTAGCGGACACCGGGGAGCTGTTTTTT
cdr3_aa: CASRGLADTGELFF

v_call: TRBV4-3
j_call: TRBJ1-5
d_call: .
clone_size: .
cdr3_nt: TGCGCCAGCAGCCAAGATCTACAGCCCGATCAGCCCCAGCATTTT
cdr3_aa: CASSQDLQPDQPQHF

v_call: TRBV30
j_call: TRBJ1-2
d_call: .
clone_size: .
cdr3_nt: TGTGCCTGGAGTGTACCCGGGGTGGGGAACTATGGCTACACCTTC
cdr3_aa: CAWSVPGVGNYGYTF

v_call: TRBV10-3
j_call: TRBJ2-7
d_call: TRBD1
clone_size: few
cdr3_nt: TGTGCCACCCTAAACCCCGGGACAGGGGTACCAGAGCAGTACTTC
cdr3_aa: CATLNPGTGVPEQYF

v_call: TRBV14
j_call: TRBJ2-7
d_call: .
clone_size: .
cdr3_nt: TGTGCCAGCAGTCTCAGGGATTTGGCCGAGCAGTACTTC
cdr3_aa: CASSLRDLAEQYF

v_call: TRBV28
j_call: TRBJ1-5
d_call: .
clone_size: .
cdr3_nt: TGTGCCAGCAGTTTCGGGAACAGGTTACATCAGCCCCAGCATTTT
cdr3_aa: CASSFGNRLHQPQHF

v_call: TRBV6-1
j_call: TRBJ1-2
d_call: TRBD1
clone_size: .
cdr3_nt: TGTGCCAGCAGTGAAGTTACCGCAGGGGGCAACTATGGCTACACCTTC
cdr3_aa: CASSEVTAGGNYGYTF

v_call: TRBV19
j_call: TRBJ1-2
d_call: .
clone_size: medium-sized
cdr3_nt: TGTGCCAGTAGTCCCCGTGGAACTAACTATGGCTACACCTTC
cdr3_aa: CASSPRGTNYGYTF

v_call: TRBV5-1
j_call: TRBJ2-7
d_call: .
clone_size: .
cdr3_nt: TGCGCCAGCAGCTCCCGGGCCTCTCAATCCTACGAGCAGTACTTC
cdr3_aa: CASSSRASQSYEQYF

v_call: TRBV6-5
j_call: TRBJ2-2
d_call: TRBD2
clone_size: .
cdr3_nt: TGTGCCAGCAGTTACCCAACTAGCGGGAACACCGGGGAGCTGTTTTTT
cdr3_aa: CASSYPTSGNTGELFF

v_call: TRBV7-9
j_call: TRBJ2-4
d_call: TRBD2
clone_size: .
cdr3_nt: TGTGCCAGCAGTGGGGGGGATGTGAACATTCAGTACTTC
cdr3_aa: CASSGGDVNIQYF

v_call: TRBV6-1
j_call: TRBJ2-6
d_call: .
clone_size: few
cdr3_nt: TGTGCCCGCAGTGAATTTACAGGGCAAGGGGCCAACGTCCTGACTTTC
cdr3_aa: CARSEFTGQGANVLTF

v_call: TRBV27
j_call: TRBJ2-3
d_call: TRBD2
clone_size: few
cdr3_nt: TGTGCCAGCAGTAAGACTAGCGGGAGTCGCGCAGATACGCAGTATTTT
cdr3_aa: CASSKTSGSRADTQYF

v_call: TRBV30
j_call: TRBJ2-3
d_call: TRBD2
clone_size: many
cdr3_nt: TGTGCCTGGAGTGGACTAGCGGGGCTCACAGATACGCAGTATTTT
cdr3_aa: CAWSGLAGLTDTQYF

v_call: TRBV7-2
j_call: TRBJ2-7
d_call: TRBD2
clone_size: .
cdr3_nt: TGTGCCAGCAGCCCCTGGACTAGCGGGACCTACGAGCAGTACTTC
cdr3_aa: CASSPWTSGTYEQYF

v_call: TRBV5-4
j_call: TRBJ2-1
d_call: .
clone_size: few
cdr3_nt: TGTGCCAGCAGCTTGGGGGCGGGTGGGAAATCCTACAATGAGCAGTTCTTC
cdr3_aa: CASSLGAGGKSYNEQFF

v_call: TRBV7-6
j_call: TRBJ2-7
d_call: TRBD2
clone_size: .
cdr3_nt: TGTGCCAGCAGCTTAGGACCTCCGCCGGGACTAGCGGGGACCTACGAGCAGTACTTC
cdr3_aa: CASSLGPPPGLAGTYEQYF

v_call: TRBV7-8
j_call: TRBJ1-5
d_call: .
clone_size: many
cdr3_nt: TGTGCCAGCAGCTTAGCTGGGTCCAATCAGCCCCAGCATTTT
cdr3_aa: CASSLAGSNQPQHF

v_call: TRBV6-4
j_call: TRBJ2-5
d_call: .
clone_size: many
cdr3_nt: TGTGCCAGCAGTGAAAGGGGGGGCGAAGAGACCCAGTACTTC
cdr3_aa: CASSERGGEETQYF

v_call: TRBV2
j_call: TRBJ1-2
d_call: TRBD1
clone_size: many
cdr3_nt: TGTGCCAGCAGTAGACAGGGGGGCTATGGCTACACCTTC
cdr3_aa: CASSRQGGYGYTF

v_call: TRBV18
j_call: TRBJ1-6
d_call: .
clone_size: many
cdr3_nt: TGTGCCAGCTCAGACGTCGACAGGAGCTCCTATAATTCACCCCTCCACTTT
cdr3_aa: CASSDVDRSSYNSPLHF

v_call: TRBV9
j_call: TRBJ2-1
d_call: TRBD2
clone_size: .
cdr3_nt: TGTGCCAGCAGCTCTAGGACTAGCACCATTCACAATGAGCAGTTCTTC
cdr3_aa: CASSSRTSTIHNEQFF

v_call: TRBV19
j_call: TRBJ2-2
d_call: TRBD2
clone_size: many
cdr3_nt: TGTGCCAGTGATTGGGGGGGAACGATTGGCGGGGAGCTGTTTTTT
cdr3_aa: CASDWGGTIGGELFF

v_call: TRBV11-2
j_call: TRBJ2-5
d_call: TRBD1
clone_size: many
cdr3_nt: TGTGCCAGCCGCCGGACAGGGCGAGAAGAGACCCAGTACTTC
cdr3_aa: CASRRTGREETQYF

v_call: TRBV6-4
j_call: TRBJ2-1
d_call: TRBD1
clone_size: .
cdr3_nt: TGTGCCAGCAGTGAGACAGGGTGGGGTCCTGAGCAGTTCTTC
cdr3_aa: CASSETGWGPEQFF

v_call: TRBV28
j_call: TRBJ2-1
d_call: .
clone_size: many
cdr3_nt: TGTGCCAGCAGTTTATTTACAGGTAATGAGCAGTTCTTC
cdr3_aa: CASSLFTGNEQFF

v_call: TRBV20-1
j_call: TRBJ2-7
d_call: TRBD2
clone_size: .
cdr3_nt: TGCAGTGCTAGCAGGTGGACCGCGGGAGGGCTCTACGAGCAGTACTTC
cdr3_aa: CSASRWTAGGLYEQYF

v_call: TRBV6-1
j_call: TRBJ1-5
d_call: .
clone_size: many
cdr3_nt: TGTGCCAGCAGTCCCCGCTTCCAGGGAATGAGCAATCAGCCCCAGCATTTT
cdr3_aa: CASSPRFQGMSNQPQHF

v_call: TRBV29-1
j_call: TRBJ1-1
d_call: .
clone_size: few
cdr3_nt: TGCAGCGTTGTAGGAGAACTCAACACTGAAGCTTTCTTT
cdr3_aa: CSVVGELNTEAFF

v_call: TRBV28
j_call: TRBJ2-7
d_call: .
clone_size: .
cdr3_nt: TGTGCCAGCAGTTTGTCGAACAGGGTCTACGAGCAGTACTTC
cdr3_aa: CASSLSNRVYEQYF

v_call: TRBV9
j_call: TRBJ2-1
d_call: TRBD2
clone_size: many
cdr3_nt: TGTGCCAGCAGCGTTGGGACTAGTTCCAATGAGCAGTTCTTC
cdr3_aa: CASSVGTSSNEQFF

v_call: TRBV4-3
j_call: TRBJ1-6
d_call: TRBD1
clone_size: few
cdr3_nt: TGCGCCAGCAGCCAATCCGGGACAGGGGTTTCACCCCTCCACTTT
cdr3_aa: CASSQSGTGVSPLHF

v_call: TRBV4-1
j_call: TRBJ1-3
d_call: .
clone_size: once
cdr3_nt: TGCGCCAGCAGCGAACTAGGGGCTACTGGAAACACCATATATTTT
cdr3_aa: CASSELGATGNTIYF